This T cell receptor (beta chain) was found in a study of identical twins. This clonotype was detected ten times or more. What it binds is not known. Study findings and constraints: One should note that invariant MAIT and iNKT cells could partly confound zero-insertion analyses. Out-of-frame alpha sequences common to twins were enriched for low generation probability.

In TCRdb, the 5' RACE reads were re-called with MiXCR into one record per CDR3 protein. The table lists over 200,000 distinct CDR3 sequences, around 9.6% of them singletons. The CDR3 spans 13 residues. Germline lookup yields CDR1 SGHTA and CDR2 FQGTGA. Between the trimmed V and J ends, which lost 3 bases and 8 bases, there was a span of 10 bases. The material sequenced was memory (CD45RO+) T cells sorted from blood. The TCR originated in a woman aged 18-30 years in good health. V and J are TRBV7-3 and TRBJ2-2; D unclear. CDR3 region: CASSFADRGELFF. Written as DNA, the CDR3 is TGTGCCAGCAGCTTCGCAGACCGGGGGGAGCTGTTTTTT.